The present T cell receptor (beta chain) was sequenced within a study of cytomegalovirus exposure and HLA in healthy donors. The primer mix had 60 Vbeta and 13 Jbeta primers. TCRdb keeps only in-frame clones here, not all; method: immunoSEQ multiplex PCR. The sample consists of more than 110,000 clones, around 80% of them appearing once. General observations from the study: Cytomegalovirus association was assigned to about 180 TCR beta chains. Three chains linked to CMV were shown in vitro to be specific for CMV antigens. An analysis that was carried out later associated 16,951 TCR beta sequences with HLA alleles at 0.05 false discovery rate.

Turning to this clone: The antigen remains undetermined.

V lost 3 bases, J lost 0 bases, and 19 bases lay in between. The CDR3 covers 18 residues. In germline, CDR1 is KGHSH, CDR2 LQKENI. What was sequenced was PBMCs. This clonotype was obtained from a female donor in good health and CMV-seronegative. The V call is TRBV18, the J call TRBJ2-3; D is perhaps TRBD1 (6 bases). The chain's CDR3 is CASSPDRPIATSTDTQYF. CDR3 nucleotide sequence: TGTGCCAGCTCACCTGACAGGCCAATCGCTACTAGCACAGATACGCAGTATTTT.